This TCR beta chain was recorded in a study of cytomegalovirus exposure and HLA in healthy donors. A single count supports this clone. Its specificity is unknown. Primers included in the PCR were 60 Vbeta and 13 Jbeta primers. Sequencing used immunoSEQ multiplex PCR; TCRdb keeps in-frame clones, though not all of them. The sample lists some 130,000 clones, roughly three quarters occurring once. Germline V gene data show CDR1 as MNHNS and CDR2 as SASEGT. This CDR3 comprises 13 residues. V lost 6 bases and J lost 0, with 8 bases in between. Findings and limits, study-wide: Reports indicate that TCR beta sequences accurately predicted the HLA-A and HLA-B alleles of most subjects. Within a later analysis, the majority of CMV-associated TCR beta chains appeared HLA-restricted.

This chain links TRBV6-1 with TRBJ1-1; D uncertain. This receptor was obtained from a young man in good health and CMV-seronegative. Sequencing used PBMCs. Here the CDR3 reads CASSVGMNTEAFF. The DNA of the CDR3 is TGTGCCAGCAGCGTCGGGATGAACACTGAAGCTTTCTTT.